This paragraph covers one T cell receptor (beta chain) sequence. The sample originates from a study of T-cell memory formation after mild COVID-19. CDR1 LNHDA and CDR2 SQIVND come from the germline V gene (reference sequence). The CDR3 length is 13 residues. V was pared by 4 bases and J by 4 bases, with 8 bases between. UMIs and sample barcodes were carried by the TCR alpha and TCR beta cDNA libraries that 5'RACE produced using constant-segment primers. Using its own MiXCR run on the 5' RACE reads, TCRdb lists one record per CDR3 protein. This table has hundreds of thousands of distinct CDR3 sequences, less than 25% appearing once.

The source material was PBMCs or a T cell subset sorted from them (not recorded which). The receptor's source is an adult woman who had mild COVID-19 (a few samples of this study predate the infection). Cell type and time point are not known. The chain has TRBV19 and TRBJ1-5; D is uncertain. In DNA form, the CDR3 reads TGTGCCAGTAGTACGAGGGCAAATCAGCCCCAGCATTTT. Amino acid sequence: CASSTRANQPQHF.